Included here is one TCR beta chain sequence, with context. There is no known antigen for this receptor. The input lacks base qualities; no much larger clone sits a single base away. The CDR3, from cysteine to phenylalanine, totals 17 residues. Here the CDR3 DNA is all that survives: 51 bases in frame from base 1. Reading the germline V gene (reference sequence) gives CDR1 SEHNR and CDR2 FQNEAQ. The V end gives up 5 bases and the J end 8 bases, leaving 11 bases in the junction not matched to a gene. The sample belongs to a study of shared T cell receptors in the human thymus (dated by TCRdb to the early 2020s). For context, the study as a whole: The study examined how self-reactive, shared T-cell receptor alpha chains are generated in the human thymus.

Libraries were prepared through the immunoSEQ multiplex PCR assay. TCRdb obtained this table from immuneACCESS and retained in-frame rearrangements with V and J assigned. These tables miss some clones; where compared with another copy, unresolved V genes account for less than half of the shortfall, and the remainder is unexplained. Present in this sample are 540,000 or so clones, 78% of which were seen just once. Clones ranked in the top ten supply 0.013% of the sample. These same data were also listed under a study on human thymus T cells. That second report states: The donors were immunologically healthy infants in Finland who had open corrective cardiac surgery for congenital heart defects. Thymus tissue was collected as surgical resects that were removed during corrective cardiac surgery. Biased V and J gene segment usage appeared to be present in both thymic and peripheral blood repertoires. According to the related research, thymic TCR repertoires were highly overlapping among unrelated individuals. The study used fewer than ten infant thymus samples plus four related peripheral blood samples to characterize TCR alpha and beta repertoires. The infant donors were about 6 to 244 days old, and the cohort included roughly six males and two females. After being mechanically released from the tissue, thymocytes were kept at -70 degrees C in pellets of about 10-33 million cells. A QIAsymphony instrument was used to extract genomic DNA from frozen cell pellets. Using the immunoSEQ multiplex PCR assay, the TCRB and TCRAD loci were amplified from a standardized quantity of quality-controlled genomic DNA. The V(D)J region was spanned by amplicons of a length sufficient to cover the CDR3 and to identify V and J genes. Through the commercial immunoSEQ service, the amplicons were sequenced on an Illumina platform. Primer bias and sequencing errors were corrected as previously described, and TCRAD and TCRB definitions were based on the IMGT database. immunoSEQ Analyzer 3.0 and VDJTools were used for repertoire analysis, which covered basic statistics, V/J segment usage, diversity estimates, rarefaction and pairwise overlap. To estimate diversity, the Chao1, ChaoE, Efron-Thisted, Shannon and inverse Simpson indices were applied, and diversity was also estimated on datasets down-sampled to the smallest sample. Repertoire overlap used strict matching of CDR3 nucleotide sequence, V gene and J gene, with Jaccard-based multidimensional scaling clustering. Thymus samples yielded on average around 810,000 unique TCRB clonotypes, compared with 75,000 to 85,000 from blood samples.

This TCR derives from a boy in the first two years of life with a congenital heart defect. Donor details come from another sample of the same person, matched by shared clones. The chain uses TRBV7-9 and TRBJ2-1; 14 bases in the junction line up with TRBD2. The sample taken for sequencing was thymocytes. CDR3 reads: CASSKTSGRAFDHEQFF. In nucleotide form, the sequence is TGTGCCAGCAGCAAGACTAGCGGGAGGGCCTTTGATCATGAGCAGTTCTTC.